The 9 T cell receptor beta chains reported below all come from one sample, sequenced in a study of blood T cell repertoires in COVID-19. The method was immunoSEQ multiplex PCR; TCRdb's version includes in-frame clones alone and lacks a portion of them. The sample yields more than 75,000 clones, approximately 88% seen once. The material sequenced was peripheral blood. These receptors were collected from a middle-aged man with COVID-19, enrolled during active disease.

J is TRBJ1-5 and V is TRBV2; 7 nucleotides agree with TRBD1. Trimming removed 8 bases from V and 6 bases from J; junction bases left unmatched: 7. CDR1 is SNHLY and CDR2 is FYNNEI in the germline V gene. The CDR3 consists of 13 residues. Written as DNA, the CDR3 is TGTGCCAGCTCCGGACAGGTCCGTCAGCCCCAGCATTTT. Translation: CASSGQVRQPQHF.

This clone was counted a single time. The chain carries TRBV7-2 and TRBJ1-5; perhaps TRBD1 as D (5 bases). The V end was cut by 3 bases, the J end by 6 bases, with 12 bases between. Per germline, CDR1 SGHTA and CDR2 FQGNSA. This CDR3 contains 14 residues. The CDR3: CASSLGPAPQPQHF. CDR3 DNA: TGTGCCAGCAGCTTGGGGCCGGCCCCTCAGCCCCAGCATTTT. The variable domain in full, completed from reference TRBV7-2 and TRBJ1-5, reads GAGVSQSPSNKVTEKGKDVELRCDPISGHTALYWYRQSLGQGLEFLIYFQGNSAPDKSGLPSDRFSAERTGGSVSTLTIQRTQQEDSAVYLCASSLGPAPQPQHFGDGTRLSIL.

The sample holds one count of this clone. J is TRBJ1-2 and V is TRBV27; D is unresolved. CDR1 MNHEY and CDR2 SMNVEV come from the germline V gene (reference sequence). This CDR3 has 14 residues. Trimming pared 5 bases from V and 2 bases from J, leaving 12 bases between. For the CDR3, the DNA is TGTGCCAGCAGTCCCCTGAGTGTAAACTATGGCTACACCTTC. It codes for CASSPLSVNYGYTF.

The V gene is TRBV5-4, the J gene TRBJ2-2; the match to TRBD1 covers 7 bases. CDR1 is SGHNT, CDR2 YYREEE, per germline (reference sequence). The V segment lost 5 bases and the J segment 4 bases; nucleotides outside the gene matches: 5. This CDR3 region has 14 residues. The CDR3 loop is CASSLDRATGELFF. CDR3 in DNA: TGTGCCAGCAGTTTAGACAGGGCCACCGGGGAGCTGTTTTTT.

The chain uses TRBV6-1 and TRBJ1-1; D is unresolved. Germline V CDR1 and CDR2: MNHNS, SASEGT. The CDR3 spans 15 residues. The V gene lost 1 base and the J gene lost 3 bases, with 12 bases spanning the gap. CDR3 residues: CASSEEGLIDTEAFF. CDR3 DNA sequence: TGTGCCAGCAGTGAAGAAGGACTGATAGACACTGAAGCTTTCTTT.

The genes are TRBV9 and TRBJ2-7; TRBD1 aligns across 7 bases. V lost 4 bases and J lost 0; bases outside the gene matches: 7. The germline V gene has CDR1 SGDLS and CDR2 YYNGEE. This CDR3 has 15 amino acids. The CDR3 nucleotides read TGTGCCAGCAGCCCCCAGACAGGGTCCTCCTACGAGCAGTACTTC. Translated: CASSPQTGSSYEQYF.

V is TRBV6-5 and J is TRBJ1-1; D is possibly TRBD1 (6 bases). CDR3 size: 14 residues. CDR1 is MNHEY and CDR2 is SVGAGI in the germline V gene. The V end was cut by 0 bases, the J end by 10 bases, with 15 bases between. CDR3 nucleotides: TGTGCCAGCAGTTACTCAGGCAGCGGACAGACAGCTTTCTTT. Amino acid sequence: CASSYSGSGQTAFF.

The chain couples TRBV6-5 to TRBJ1-2, with unresolved D. From germline, CDR1 is MNHEY and CDR2 SVGAGI. With 5 bases removed from V and 4 bases from J, the gap between germline ends came to 8 bases. The CDR3 length is 12 residues. CDR3 loop: CASSTPSYGYTF. DNA for the CDR3: TGTGCCAGCAGTACCCCTAGCTATGGCTACACCTTC.

The chain joins TRBV12-5 to TRBJ1-6, with 7 bases that match TRBD1. V dropped 6 bases and J dropped 7; count of bases not matched to a gene: 12. Per germline, CDR1 LGHNT and CDR2 FRNRAP. This CDR3 is 16 amino acids long. CDR3 sequence: CASGYPRDSNNSPLHF. The CDR3 DNA is TGTGCTAGTGGGTATCCCCGGGACAGTAACAATTCACCCCTCCACTTT.